Included here is one T cell receptor beta chain sequence, with context. TCRdb independently ran MiXCR on the 5' RACE reads; one entry per CDR3 protein. The table shows some 340,000 distinct CDR3 sequences, with 10% to 15% occurring only once. Looked up from germline, CDR1 is KGHDR and CDR2 is SFDVKD. The CDR3 contains 15 residues. With 1 base removed from V and 4 bases from J, the gap between germline ends came to 10 bases. This sample is part of a study of T-cell memory formation after mild COVID-19. Input material: PBMCs or a T cell subset sorted from them (not recorded which). The J gene is TRBJ2-1, the V gene TRBV24-1, with TRBD2 as a possible D gene (5 bases). The sequence was obtained from a man aged 18 to 35 who had mild COVID-19 (a few samples of this study predate the infection). Cell type and time point are not known. The DNA for the CDR3 is TGTGCCACCAGTGATTTCGAGGGATCTTACAATGAGCAGTTCTTC. Protein sequence: CATSDFEGSYNEQFF.